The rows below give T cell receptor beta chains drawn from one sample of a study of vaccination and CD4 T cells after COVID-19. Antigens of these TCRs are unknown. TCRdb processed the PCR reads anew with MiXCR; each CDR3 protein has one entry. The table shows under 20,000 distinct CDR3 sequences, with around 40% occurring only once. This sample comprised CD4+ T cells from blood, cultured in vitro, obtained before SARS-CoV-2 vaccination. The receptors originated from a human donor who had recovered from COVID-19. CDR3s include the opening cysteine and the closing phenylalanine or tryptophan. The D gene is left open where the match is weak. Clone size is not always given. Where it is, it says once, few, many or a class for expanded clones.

CDR3 DNA: TGTGCCAGCAGCCTCAACGGGGTGTTGGGAGAGACCCAGTACTTC
CDR3 protein: CASSLNGVLGETQYF
J gene: TRBJ2-5
clone size: -
V gene: TRBV11-3
D gene: -

CDR3 DNA: TGTGCCAGTAGTATTGAGGTCAATCAGCCCCAGCATTTT
CDR3 protein: CASSIEVNQPQHF
J gene: TRBJ1-5
clone size: once
V gene: TRBV19
D gene: -

CDR3 DNA: TGTGCCAGTACATACGGCAAGAATCAGCCCCAGCATTTT
CDR3 protein: CASTYGKNQPQHF
J gene: TRBJ1-5
clone size: few
V gene: TRBV28
D gene: -

CDR3 DNA: TGCGCCAGCAGACCAGGGTTAGGCAATCAGCCCCAGCATTTT
CDR3 protein: CASRPGLGNQPQHF
J gene: TRBJ1-5
clone size: -
V gene: TRBV5-1
D gene: -

CDR3 DNA: TGTGCCAGCAAGGGAGGGGAGACCCAGTACTTC
CDR3 protein: CASKGGETQYF
J gene: TRBJ2-5
clone size: -
V gene: TRBV6-2/TRBV6-3
D gene: TRBD2

CDR3 DNA: TGCAGTGCTCTAGGAGTTGGCTACACCTTC
CDR3 protein: CSALGVGYTF
J gene: TRBJ1-2
clone size: few
V gene: TRBV20-1
D gene: -

CDR3 DNA: TGTGCCAGCAGTGAGGGGGGACTAGCGGGCAATGAGCAGTTCTTC
CDR3 protein: CASSEGGLAGNEQFF
J gene: TRBJ2-1
clone size: -
V gene: TRBV6-4
D gene: TRBD2

CDR3 DNA: TGTGCCAGCGCCGACCGGGGGACACATGACGAGCAGTACTTC
CDR3 protein: CASADRGTHDEQYF
J gene: TRBJ2-7
clone size: few
V gene: TRBV11-3
D gene: -

CDR3 DNA: TGTGCCAGCAGTTACTCTTACTCCAACAATGAGCAGTTCTTC
CDR3 protein: CASSYSYSNNEQFF
J gene: TRBJ2-1
clone size: -
V gene: TRBV6-5
D gene: -

CDR3 DNA: TGTGCCAGCAGCTGGCCGAACACTGAAGCTTTCTTT
CDR3 protein: CASSWPNTEAFF
J gene: TRBJ1-1
clone size: few
V gene: TRBV7-9
D gene: -

CDR3 DNA: TGTGCCAGCAGCTTGTACACTGAAGCTTTCTTT
CDR3 protein: CASSLYTEAFF
J gene: TRBJ1-1
clone size: few
V gene: TRBV11-2
D gene: -

CDR3 DNA: TGTGCCAGTAGTCCCCGCAGGGGGCGCATAAACATTCAGTACTTC
CDR3 protein: CASSPRRGRINIQYF
J gene: TRBJ2-4
clone size: few
V gene: TRBV19
D gene: TRBD1

CDR3 DNA: TGCAGTGCTACTAGACAGCCCTCGAGCTCCTACGAGCAGTACTTC
CDR3 protein: CSATRQPSSSYEQYF
J gene: TRBJ2-7
clone size: -
V gene: TRBV20-1
D gene: -

CDR3 DNA: TGCAGTGCTAGTGGCGGGAGTAAATGGAATGAGCAGTTCTTC
CDR3 protein: CSASGGSKWNEQFF
J gene: TRBJ2-1
clone size: -
V gene: TRBV20-1
D gene: TRBD2

CDR3 DNA: TGTGCCAGCAGCTTAGCCCAAGCGGGAGGGGTCGAGACCCAGTACTTC
CDR3 protein: CASSLAQAGGVETQYF
J gene: TRBJ2-5
clone size: -
V gene: TRBV7-2
D gene: TRBD2

CDR3 DNA: TGTGCCAGCAGCCCACACCGCCCAGCGAACACTGAAGCTTTCTTT
CDR3 protein: CASSPHRPANTEAFF
J gene: TRBJ1-1
clone size: -
V gene: TRBV7-9
D gene: -

CDR3 DNA: TGTGCCAGCAGCTTTAGGCAACGTCGAGCGGGACCCTACAATGAGCAGTTCTTC
CDR3 protein: CASSFRQRRAGPYNEQFF
J gene: TRBJ2-1
clone size: few
V gene: TRBV11-3
D gene: TRBD2

CDR3 DNA: TGCAGTGCTAGTTACCGGGGGATCGACGAGCAGTACTTC
CDR3 protein: CSASYRGIDEQYF
J gene: TRBJ2-7
clone size: -
V gene: TRBV20-1
D gene: -

CDR3 DNA: TGTGCCAGCAGCTCGCAGGGGGCGCGAAATAATTCACCCCTCCACTTT
CDR3 protein: CASSSQGARNNSPLHF
J gene: TRBJ1-6
clone size: hyperexpanded
V gene: TRBV7-2
D gene: TRBD1

CDR3 DNA: TGCGCCAGCAGGCCCAGGGACCAAGAGACCCAGTACTTC
CDR3 protein: CASRPRDQETQYF
J gene: TRBJ2-5
clone size: -
V gene: TRBV5-1
D gene: -

CDR3 DNA: TGTGCCAGCGAGGCAGGTACCCTCGAGCAGTACTTC
CDR3 protein: CASEAGTLEQYF
J gene: TRBJ2-7
clone size: few
V gene: TRBV6-4
D gene: -

CDR3 DNA: TGTGCCAGTAGTATTCTTCCCTTCTCAGGGCAACCCTACGAGCAGTACTTC
CDR3 protein: CASSILPFSGQPYEQYF
J gene: TRBJ2-7
clone size: -
V gene: TRBV19
D gene: -

CDR3 DNA: TGTGCCAGCAGCTTTGGGCGGGGGGTGTCGTACGAGCAGTACTTC
CDR3 protein: CASSFGRGVSYEQYF
J gene: TRBJ2-7
clone size: -
V gene: TRBV11-2
D gene: TRBD2

CDR3 DNA: TGTGCCAGCAGCACCGAAAGCGGGGGGGCCGCGGAGACCCAGTACTTC
CDR3 protein: CASSTESGGAAETQYF
J gene: TRBJ2-5
clone size: -
V gene: TRBV12-3/TRBV12-4
D gene: TRBD2

CDR3 DNA: TGTGCCAGCAGCCATAAGGGGGTCTCTGGAAACACCATATATTTT
CDR3 protein: CASSHKGVSGNTIYF
J gene: TRBJ1-3
clone size: -
V gene: TRBV7-9
D gene: -

CDR3 DNA: TGTGCCAGTAGTGTCTGGCAGGGGGTTGGATCCAATCAGCCCCAGCATTTT
CDR3 protein: CASSVWQGVGSNQPQHF
J gene: TRBJ1-5
clone size: -
V gene: TRBV19
D gene: TRBD1

CDR3 DNA: TGCGCCAGCAGTGAAGGTTGGGTGTGCTATGGCTACACCTTC
CDR3 protein: CASSEGWVCYGYTF
J gene: TRBJ1-2
clone size: -
V gene: TRBV10-1
D gene: -

CDR3 DNA: TGTGCCAGCAGCGGGGGGACAGGGTACACTGAAGCTTTCTTT
CDR3 protein: CASSGGTGYTEAFF
J gene: TRBJ1-1
clone size: -
V gene: TRBV11-3
D gene: TRBD1

CDR3 DNA: TGTGCCAGCAGCCCCCTACAGAGCTCCTATAATTCACCCCTCCACTTT
CDR3 protein: CASSPLQSSYNSPLHF
J gene: TRBJ1-6
clone size: few
V gene: TRBV7-3
D gene: -

CDR3 DNA: TGTGCCAGCAGTTGGGGACACAATAGCAATCAGCCCCAGCATTTT
CDR3 protein: CASSWGHNSNQPQHF
J gene: TRBJ1-5
clone size: -
V gene: TRBV6-2/TRBV6-3
D gene: -

CDR3 DNA: TGTGCCAGCAGCTTCAAAGAGACCCAGTACTTC
CDR3 protein: CASSFKETQYF
J gene: TRBJ2-5
clone size: few
V gene: TRBV11-3
D gene: -

CDR3 DNA: TGTGCCAGCAGTTACCGGGGACAGGGGGTATACGAGCAGTACTTC
CDR3 protein: CASSYRGQGVYEQYF
J gene: TRBJ2-7
clone size: few
V gene: TRBV6-5
D gene: TRBD1

CDR3 DNA: TGTGCCAGCAGTTTGGACAGCCTTTGGGGCTACACCTTC
CDR3 protein: CASSLDSLWGYTF
J gene: TRBJ1-2
clone size: few
V gene: TRBV6-5
D gene: -

CDR3 DNA: TGCGCCAGCAGCCAAGGTGGACAGGGGGCTGGTCGCTACACCTTC
CDR3 protein: CASSQGGQGAGRYTF
J gene: TRBJ1-2
clone size: -
V gene: TRBV4-1
D gene: TRBD1

CDR3 DNA: TGCAGTGCTAGCGGGACCTCTAGCACAGATACGCAGTATTTT
CDR3 protein: CSASGTSSTDTQYF
J gene: TRBJ2-3
clone size: few
V gene: TRBV20-1
D gene: -

CDR3 DNA: TGTGCCAGTAGTATCCCTACTCCGGGGGGGGGAAATCAGCCCCAGCATTTT
CDR3 protein: CASSIPTPGGGNQPQHF
J gene: TRBJ1-5
clone size: medium-sized
V gene: TRBV19
D gene: -

CDR3 DNA: TGTGCCTGGAGTAGACAGTCCTCGGTAGTGTCTAACGGCTACACCTTC
CDR3 protein: CAWSRQSSVVSNGYTF
J gene: TRBJ1-2
clone size: few
V gene: TRBV30
D gene: -

CDR3 DNA: TGTGCCAGCAGTGTCAAGACGGACGAGCAGTACTTC
CDR3 protein: CASSVKTDEQYF
J gene: TRBJ2-7
clone size: -
V gene: TRBV2
D gene: -

CDR3 DNA: TGTGCCAGTAGCCCCTTACGGGGTCTAGGCTACACCTTC
CDR3 protein: CASSPLRGLGYTF
J gene: TRBJ1-2
clone size: few
V gene: TRBV19
D gene: -

CDR3 DNA: TGCGCCAGCAGCTTTTCGACAGGGACCGAATACAATGAGCAGTTCTTC
CDR3 protein: CASSFSTGTEYNEQFF
J gene: TRBJ2-1
clone size: once
V gene: TRBV5-1
D gene: TRBD1

CDR3 DNA: TGTGCCAGCAGCCGGAGTCAAAACGGGTATGGCTACACCTTC
CDR3 protein: CASSRSQNGYGYTF
J gene: TRBJ1-2
clone size: few
V gene: TRBV7-3
D gene: -

CDR3 DNA: TGTGCCATCAGTCAAACCCCCCAGGGGGCACATGAGCAGTTCTTC
CDR3 protein: CAISQTPQGAHEQFF
J gene: TRBJ2-1
clone size: once
V gene: TRBV10-3
D gene: TRBD1

CDR3 DNA: TGCAGTGCGACCGGCACAGGGGGGACGGCGTACGAGCAGTACTTC
CDR3 protein: CSATGTGGTAYEQYF
J gene: TRBJ2-7
clone size: -
V gene: TRBV20-1
D gene: TRBD1

CDR3 DNA: TGTGCCAGCAGCGTCGAGGAGGCTTCACCCCTCCACTTT
CDR3 protein: CASSVEEASPLHF
J gene: TRBJ1-6
clone size: few
V gene: TRBV2
D gene: -

CDR3 DNA: TGTGCCAGCAGCTTAGGGGCACCTAATCAGCCCCAGCATTTT
CDR3 protein: CASSLGAPNQPQHF
J gene: TRBJ1-5
clone size: few
V gene: TRBV7-9
D gene: -

CDR3 DNA: TGTGCCAGCAGTGAAAGGGGGGACTATGGCTACACCTTC
CDR3 protein: CASSERGDYGYTF
J gene: TRBJ1-2
clone size: -
V gene: TRBV6-1
D gene: -

CDR3 DNA: TGTGCCAGCAGCTTAGGGACACAGAACACTGAAGCTTTCTTT
CDR3 protein: CASSLGTQNTEAFF
J gene: TRBJ1-1
clone size: -
V gene: TRBV7-9
D gene: -

CDR3 DNA: TGTGCCAGCAGCTTATCGGCCGCGAGCTCCTACAATGAGCAGTTCTTC
CDR3 protein: CASSLSAASSYNEQFF
J gene: TRBJ2-1
clone size: -
V gene: TRBV11-3
D gene: -

CDR3 DNA: TGTGCCAGCAGTTTATTTGGTAATCAGCCCCAGCATTTT
CDR3 protein: CASSLFGNQPQHF
J gene: TRBJ1-5
clone size: -
V gene: TRBV27
D gene: -

CDR3 DNA: TGTGCCAGCAGCCCACCTTGGACAGGGCCAAACACCATATATTTT
CDR3 protein: CASSPPWTGPNTIYF
J gene: TRBJ1-3
clone size: -
V gene: TRBV7-9
D gene: TRBD1

CDR3 DNA: TGTGCCAGCAGCTTAGCGGGAAGCGGGAGGAGAAATGAGCAGTTCTTC
CDR3 protein: CASSLAGSGRRNEQFF
J gene: TRBJ2-1
clone size: -
V gene: TRBV7-9
D gene: TRBD2

CDR3 DNA: TGTGCCAGCAGCTACCACACAGATACGCAGTATTTT
CDR3 protein: CASSYHTDTQYF
J gene: TRBJ2-3
clone size: few
V gene: TRBV11-3
D gene: -

CDR3 DNA: TGTGCCAGCAGCTTAGCGGGACCGCCTAATTCACCCCTCCACTTT
CDR3 protein: CASSLAGPPNSPLHF
J gene: TRBJ1-6
clone size: few
V gene: TRBV7-2
D gene: -

CDR3 DNA: TGTGCCAGCAGTTTAAGTCGAACAGGCTATAACTATGGCTACACCTTC
CDR3 protein: CASSLSRTGYNYGYTF
J gene: TRBJ1-2
clone size: -
V gene: TRBV12-3/TRBV12-4
D gene: -

CDR3 DNA: TGTGCCAGCAGCTTATACAGTATACAAGATAACTATGGCTACACCTTC
CDR3 protein: CASSLYSIQDNYGYTF
J gene: TRBJ1-2
clone size: few
V gene: TRBV5-4
D gene: -

CDR3 DNA: TGTGCCACCAGCAGAGAAATGGGAATCAATCAGCCCCAGCATTTT
CDR3 protein: CATSREMGINQPQHF
J gene: TRBJ1-5
clone size: -
V gene: TRBV15
D gene: -

CDR3 DNA: TGTGCCACCAACCGAGGGGGGTTGGGAGATACGCAGTATTTT
CDR3 protein: CATNRGGLGDTQYF
J gene: TRBJ2-3
clone size: -
V gene: TRBV24-1
D gene: -

CDR3 DNA: TGCAGCTCCCGTGCTTGGAACACTGAAGCTTTCTTT
CDR3 protein: CSSRAWNTEAFF
J gene: TRBJ1-1
clone size: -
V gene: TRBV29-1
D gene: -

CDR3 DNA: TGTGCCATCAGTGAGCCAACGGAGGGCGGGGACGAGCAGTACTTC
CDR3 protein: CAISEPTEGGDEQYF
J gene: TRBJ2-7
clone size: few
V gene: TRBV10-3
D gene: -

CDR3 DNA: TGTGCCAGCAGTTACTCAGGACAGGGTAGGGAGACCCAGTACTTC
CDR3 protein: CASSYSGQGRETQYF
J gene: TRBJ2-5
clone size: -
V gene: TRBV6-5
D gene: TRBD1